This T cell receptor (beta chain) emerged from a study of T-cell reconstitution after alpha-beta-depleted transplantation in children. The study, taken as a whole, reports: A year post-transplant, T-cell counts and diversity derived mostly from newly produced T cells.

A library of TCRbeta sequences, prepared with unique molecular identifiers, was generated. TCRdb itself ran the PCR reads through MiXCR, one entry per CDR3 protein. The table records hundreds of thousands of distinct CDR3 sequences, around 13% of them present only once. The CDR3 length is 15 residues. Germline lookup yields CDR1 SGHRS and CDR2 YFSETQ. V shed 4 bases, J shed 0 bases, and the junction held 7 bases outside the gene matches. This clonotype occurred a few times. Its antigen is not known. Sequenced material: PBMCs, mostly from graft donor cells, taken 360 days after TCRalphabeta/CD19-depleted stem cell transplant. The chain is built from TRBV5-1 and TRBJ2-7; 7 bases are a match to TRBD2. The receptor's source is a male patient aged 10 to 17 who had a stem cell transplant for acute myeloid leukemia, so the T cells may come from the graft donor. In nucleotides, the CDR3 is TGCGCCAGCAGCCCGGGGGGTTCCAGCTCCTACGAGCAGTACTTC. It encodes CASSPGGSSSYEQYF.